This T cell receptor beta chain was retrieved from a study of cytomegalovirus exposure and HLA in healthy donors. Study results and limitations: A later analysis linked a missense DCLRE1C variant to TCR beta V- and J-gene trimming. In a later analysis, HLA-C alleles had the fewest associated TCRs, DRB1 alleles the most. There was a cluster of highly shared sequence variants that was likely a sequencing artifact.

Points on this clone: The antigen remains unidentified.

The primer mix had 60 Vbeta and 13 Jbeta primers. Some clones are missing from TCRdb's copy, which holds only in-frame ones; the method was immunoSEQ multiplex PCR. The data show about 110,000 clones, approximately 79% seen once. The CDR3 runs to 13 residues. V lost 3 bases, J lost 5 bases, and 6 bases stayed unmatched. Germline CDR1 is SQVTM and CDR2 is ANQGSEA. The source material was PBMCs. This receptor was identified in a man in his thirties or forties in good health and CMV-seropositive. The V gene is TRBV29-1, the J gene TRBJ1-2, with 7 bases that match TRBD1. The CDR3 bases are TGCAGCGTTGATGGCAGGGGGGATTATGGCTACACCTTC. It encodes CSVDGRGDYGYTF.